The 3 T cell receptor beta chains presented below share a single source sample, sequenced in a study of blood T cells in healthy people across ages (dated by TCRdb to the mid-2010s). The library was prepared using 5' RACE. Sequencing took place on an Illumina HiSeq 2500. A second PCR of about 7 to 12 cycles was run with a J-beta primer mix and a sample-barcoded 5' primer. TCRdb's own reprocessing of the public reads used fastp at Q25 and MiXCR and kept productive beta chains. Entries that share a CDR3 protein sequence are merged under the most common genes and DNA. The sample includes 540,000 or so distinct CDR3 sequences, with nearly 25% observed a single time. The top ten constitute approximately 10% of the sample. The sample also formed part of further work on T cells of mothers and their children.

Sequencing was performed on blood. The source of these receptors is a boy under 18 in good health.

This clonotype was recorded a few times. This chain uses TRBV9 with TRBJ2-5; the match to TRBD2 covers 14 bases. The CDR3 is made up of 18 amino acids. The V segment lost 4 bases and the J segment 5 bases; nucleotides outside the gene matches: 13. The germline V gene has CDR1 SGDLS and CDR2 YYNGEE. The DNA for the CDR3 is TGTGCCAGCAGCATTGGACTAGCGGGAGGTGCGCGTTTGGAGACCCAGTACTTC. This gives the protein CASSIGLAGGARLETQYF. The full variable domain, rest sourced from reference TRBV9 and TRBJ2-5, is DSGVTQTPKHLITATGQRVTLRCSPRSGDLSVYWYQQSLDQGLQFLIQYYNGEERAKGNILERFSAQQFPDLHSELNLSSLELGDSALYFCASSIGLAGGARLETQYFGPGTRLLVL.

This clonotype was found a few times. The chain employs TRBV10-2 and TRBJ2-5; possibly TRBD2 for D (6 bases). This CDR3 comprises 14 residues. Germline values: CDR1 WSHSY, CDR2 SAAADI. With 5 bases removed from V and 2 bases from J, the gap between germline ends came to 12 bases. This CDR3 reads CASSNSGVQETQYF. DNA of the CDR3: TGCGCCAGCAGTAACTCGGGGGTACAAGAGACCCAGTACTTC.

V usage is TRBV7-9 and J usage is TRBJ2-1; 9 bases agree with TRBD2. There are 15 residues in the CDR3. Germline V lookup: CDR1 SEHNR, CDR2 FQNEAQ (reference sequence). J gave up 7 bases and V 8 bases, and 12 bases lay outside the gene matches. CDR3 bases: TGTGCCAGCGTCACCCCTCTAGCGGGATGGAATGAGCAGTTCTTC. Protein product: CASVTPLAGWNEQFF.